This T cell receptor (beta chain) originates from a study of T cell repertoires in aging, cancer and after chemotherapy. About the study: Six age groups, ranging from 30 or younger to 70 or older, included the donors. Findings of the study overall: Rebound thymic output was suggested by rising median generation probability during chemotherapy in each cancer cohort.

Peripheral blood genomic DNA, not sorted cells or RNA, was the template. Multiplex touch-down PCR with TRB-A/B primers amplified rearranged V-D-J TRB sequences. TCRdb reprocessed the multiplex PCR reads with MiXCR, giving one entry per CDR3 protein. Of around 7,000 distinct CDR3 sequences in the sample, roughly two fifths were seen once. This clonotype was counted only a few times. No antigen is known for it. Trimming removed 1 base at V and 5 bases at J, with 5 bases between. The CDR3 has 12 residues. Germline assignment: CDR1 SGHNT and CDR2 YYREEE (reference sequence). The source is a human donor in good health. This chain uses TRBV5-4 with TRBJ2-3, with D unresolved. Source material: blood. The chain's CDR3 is CASSLTLDTQYF. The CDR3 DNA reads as TGTGCCAGCAGCTTGACGCTAGATACGCAGTATTTT.